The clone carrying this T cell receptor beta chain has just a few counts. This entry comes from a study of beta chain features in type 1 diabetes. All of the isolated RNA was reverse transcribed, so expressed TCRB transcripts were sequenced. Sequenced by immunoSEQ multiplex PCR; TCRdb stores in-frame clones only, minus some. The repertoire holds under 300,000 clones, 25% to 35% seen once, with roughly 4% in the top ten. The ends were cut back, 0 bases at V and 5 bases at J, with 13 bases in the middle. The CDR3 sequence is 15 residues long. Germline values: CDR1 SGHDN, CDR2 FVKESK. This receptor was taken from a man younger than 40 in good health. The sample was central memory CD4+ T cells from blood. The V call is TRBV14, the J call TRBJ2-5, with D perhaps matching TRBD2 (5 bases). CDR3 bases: TGTGCCAGCAGCCAAGATATAGGTGCGGGTGAGACCCAGTACTTC. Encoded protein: CASSQDIGAGETQYF.